This passage covers 25 T cell receptor beta chains from one sample sequenced in a study of graft-versus-host responses after intestinal transplantation (dated by TCRdb to the early 2020s). Their antigen targets remain unknown. The time point tag for this specimen amounts to: cells obtained before transplantation from donor or recipient. Library preparation was by the immunoSEQ multiplex PCR assay. TCRdb obtained this table from immuneACCESS and retained in-frame rearrangements with V and J assigned. These tables miss some clones; where compared with another copy, unresolved V genes account for less than half of the shortfall, and the remainder is unexplained. Across this sample there are 95,000 to 150,000 clones, with roughly 95% seen only once. Over 2.5% of the sample lies in the top ten. The source material was unstimulated CD8+ T cells sorted from spleen or lymph node cells, sampled before intestinal transplant. Source of these receptors: a human donor who received an intestinal transplant.

The chain carries TRBV28 and TRBJ2-7; D is undetermined. Between the trimmed V and J ends, which lost 5 bases and 0 bases, there was a span of 11 bases. CDR1 is MDHEN, CDR2 SYDVKM, per germline. The CDR3 extends over 14 amino acids. CDR3 region: CASSNPRPSYEQYF. The CDR3 DNA sequence: TGTGCCAGCAGTAACCCCCGGCCCTCCTACGAGCAGTACTTC.

This rearrangement joins TRBV6-5 to TRBJ1-3; D unresolved. Germline CDR1 MNHEY, CDR2 SVGAGI. The CDR3 has 11 residues. V dropped 7 bases and J dropped 8 bases, with 9 bases sitting between them. As DNA, the CDR3 is TGTGCCAGCACGACTGGTGACACCATATATTTT. Translating it yields CASTTGDTIYF.

Note on this clone: Different DNA sequences within this sample yield the same CDR3. The chain is built from TRBV5-5 and TRBJ2-2, with a possible D match to TRBD2 (6 bases). V dropped 3 bases and J dropped 4 bases, with 16 bases sitting between them. Germline-derived CDR1 and CDR2 are SGHKS and YYEKEE (reference sequence). This CDR3 is 16 amino acids long. This CDR3 is CASSYPRGVSTGELFF. DNA for the CDR3: TGTGCCAGCAGCTACCCACGCGGGGTGAGCACCGGGGAGCTGTTTTTT.

The rearrangement links TRBV7-6 to TRBJ2-7, with TRBD1 matching over 7 bases. The germline V gene encodes CDR1 SGHVS and CDR2 FNYEAQ. The CDR3 spans 16 residues. With 5 bases clipped from V and 3 bases from J, the junction kept 13 bases outside the gene matches. CDR3: CASSRTPQGVIYEQYF. Here the CDR3 DNA reads TGTGCCAGCAGCCGAACCCCCCAGGGGGTGATCTACGAGCAGTACTTC.

This chain connects TRBV14 to TRBJ2-1; TRBD2 matches 10 bases. Losses at the gene ends were 0 bases for V and 2 bases for J; bases not matched to a gene: 4. Germline V lookup: CDR1 SGHDN, CDR2 FVKESK. CDR3 length equals 17 residues. CDR3 residues: CASSQEVAGGTYNEQFF. As DNA, the CDR3 is TGTGCCAGCAGCCAAGAGGTAGCGGGAGGAACCTACAATGAGCAGTTCTTC.

The CDR3 DNA sequence: TGTGCCAGCAGTCAAACACCCTCCCAAGAGACCCAGTACTTC. This codes for CASSQTPSQETQYF. This chain uses TRBV27 with TRBJ2-5; D call uncertain. The germline CDR1 and CDR2 sequences are MNHEY and SMNVEV (reference sequence). V shed 5 bases and J shed 1 base, with 11 bases lying between them. The CDR3 consists of 14 residues.

The rearrangement uses TRBV15 and TRBJ1-1; D may be TRBD1 (5 bases). Germline CDR1 is LNHNV and CDR2 is YYDKDF (reference sequence). Trimming removed 2 bases at V and 6 bases at J, with 13 bases between. The CDR3 spans 14 residues. The CDR3 sequence is CATSRSDRGAEAFF. For the CDR3, the DNA is TGTGCCACCAGCAGAAGTGATCGGGGCGCTGAAGCTTTCTTT.

V is TRBV6-6 and J is TRBJ1-5, with D hard to call. The CDR3 extends over 11 amino acids. Germline V gene sequence: CDR1 MNHNY, CDR2 SVGAGI (reference sequence). With 6 bases removed from V and 5 bases from J, the gap between germline ends came to 5 bases. The CDR3 bases are TGTGCCAGCAGAAACGATCAGCCCCAGCATTTT. This codes for CASRNDQPQHF.

The chain couples TRBV4-1 to TRBJ1-1; possibly TRBD1 for D (6 bases). The CDR3 is made up of 17 amino acids. Germline V lookup: CDR1 MGHRA, CDR2 YSYEKL. Trimming took 4 bases from V and 2 from J, leaving 20 bases between them. The CDR3 spells CASSPGGRGQENTEAFF. The CDR3, as DNA: TGCGCCAGCAGCCCCGGGGGCCGGGGGCAGGAAAACACTGAAGCTTTCTTT.

This clone was seen just once. This sample also contains other DNA sequences that code for the same CDR3. This chain uses TRBV18 with TRBJ1-1; 7 positions match TRBD1. Germline V gene data show CDR1 as KGHSH and CDR2 as LQKENI. V was pared by 1 base and J by 3 bases, with 14 bases of the junction left unmatched. This CDR3 spans 18 amino acids. The CDR3 region has the DNA TGTGCCAGCTCACCACTCCCCCCCTTGGCCAGGGGGGACACTGAAGCTTTCTTT. It specifies CASSPLPPLARGDTEAFF.

This clone has a single count. Other DNA variants within this sample encode the same CDR3. The J gene is TRBJ2-7, the V gene TRBV27; TRBD2 aligns across 11 bases. Germline V CDR1 and CDR2: MNHEY, SMNVEV (reference sequence). V lost 3 bases, J lost 4 bases, and 2 bases stayed unmatched. This CDR3 has 14 residues. CDR3 DNA: TGTGCCAGCAGTTTGGGGACTAGCGGATACGAGCAGTACTTC. This sequence encodes CASSLGTSGYEQYF.

The V and J genes are TRBV11-3 and TRBJ2-5; D gene unclear. The closer fit of TRBJ2-7 to the DNA end suggests the J call may be wrong. Per the germline V gene, CDR1 is SGHNT and CDR2 is YENEEA. The CDR3 spans 13 residues. CDR3 bases: TGTGCCAGCAGCTTACGGCTAGGCTACGAGCAGTACTTC. It specifies CASSLRLGYEQYF.

The V gene is TRBV28, the J gene TRBJ1-1; D not resolved. Trimming cost V 3 bases and J 0 bases, with 8 bases left between them. This CDR3 spans 14 amino acids. Germline V gives CDR1 MDHEN, CDR2 SYDVKM. As DNA, the CDR3 is TGTGCCAGCAGTTTTGCCAGCATGAACACTGAAGCTTTCTTT. Translation: CASSFASMNTEAFF. Supplemented by reference TRBV28 and TRBJ1-1, the full variable domain reads DVKVTQSSRYLVKRTGEKVFLECVQDMDHENMFWYRQDPGLGLRLIYFSYDVKMKEKGDIPEGYSVSREKKERFSLILESASTNQTSMYLCASSFASMNTEAFFGQGTRLTVV.

This rearrangement joins TRBV5-6 to TRBJ2-3; TRBD2 matches at 9 bases. J was trimmed by 6 bases and V by 2 bases; bases with no gene match: 13. Germline assignment: CDR1 SGHDT and CDR2 YYEEEE. The CDR3 is 17 amino acids. The CDR3 region has the DNA TGTGCCAGCAGCTTCATAGCGGGAGAGCGACTTGAGGATACGCAGTATTTT. Protein: CASSFIAGERLEDTQYF. Full variable domain (rest looked up from reference TRBV5-6 and TRBJ2-3): DAGVTQSPTHLIKTRGQQVTLRCSPKSGHDTVSWYQQALGQGPQFIFQYYEEEERQRGNFPDRFSGHQFPNYSSELNVNALLLGDSALYLCASSFIAGERLEDTQYFGPGTRLTVL.

The genes are TRBV4-1 and TRBJ2-7; 10 nucleotides align to TRBD2. CDR1 MGHRA and CDR2 YSYEKL come from the germline V gene. CDR3 size: 15 residues. After removal of 6 bases from V and 2 bases from J, the junction contained 7 bases not matched to a gene. CDR3 protein: CASRSVAGGTYEQYF. In nucleotides, the CDR3 is TGCGCCAGCAGGTCGGTAGCGGGAGGCACCTACGAGCAGTACTTC.

V gene TRBV9 combines with J gene TRBJ2-5; D not certain. The DNA end favors TRBJ2-7, so the J call may be wrong. The CDR3 covers 12 residues. Germline V CDR1 and CDR2: SGDLS, YYNGEE. The CDR3 bases are TGTGCCAGCAGCGTAGAGGGCTACGAGCAGTACTTC. Translation gives CASSVEGYEQYF.

J is TRBJ2-3 and V is TRBV7-8; D is unclear. Germline V gives CDR1 SGHVS, CDR2 FQNEAQ. V shed 5 bases and J shed 0 bases, with 6 bases lying between them. The CDR3 is 13 residues long. The CDR3 spells CASSVTSTDTQYF. CDR3 in DNA: TGTGCCAGCAGCGTTACTAGCACAGATACGCAGTATTTT. The complete variable domain, with remaining parts taken from reference TRBV7-8 and TRBJ2-3, reads GAGVSQSPRYKVAKRGQDVALRCDPISGHVSLFWYQQALGQGPEFLTYFQNEAQLDKSGLPSDRFFAERPEGSVSTLKIQRTQQEDSAVYLCASSVTSTDTQYFGPGTRLTVL.

The chain employs TRBV11-2 and TRBJ2-5; D is uncertain. The DNA end lines up better with TRBJ2-7; the J call may be wrong. CDR3 size: 15 residues. Germline values: CDR1 SGHAT, CDR2 FQNNGV. The CDR3: CASSLTMSVYYEQYF. The CDR3 DNA reads TGTGCCAGCAGCTTGACCATGAGTGTCTACTACGAGCAGTACTTC.

The chain is built from TRBV28 and TRBJ2-2, with D hard to call. The CDR3 loop spans 17 amino acids. Trimming shortened V by 3 bases and J by 3 bases, and 17 bases separated the two germline ends. The germline V gene has CDR1 MDHEN and CDR2 SYDVKM. CDR3 residues: CASSFGRRRYHTGELFF. Here the CDR3 DNA reads TGTGCCAGCAGTTTTGGAAGGCGGCGTTATCACACCGGGGAGCTGTTTTTT.

The chain combines TRBV9 with TRBJ2-7; maybe TRBD1 (6 bases). V dropped 4 bases and J dropped 6 bases, with 14 bases sitting between them. This CDR3 is 13 amino acids long. Germline V gives CDR1 SGDLS, CDR2 YYNGEE. The CDR3 loop reads CASSSPLRGEQYF. Written as DNA, the CDR3 is TGTGCCAGCAGCTCCCCCCTCAGGGGCGAGCAGTACTTC.

This CDR3 reads CSAEVDRDIETQYF. CDR3 bases: TGCAGCGCTGAGGTGGACAGGGACATAGAGACCCAGTACTTC. The rearrangement links TRBV29-1 to TRBJ2-5, with 8 nucleotides matching TRBD1. The junction had 11 bases not matched to a gene; V was cut back by 7 bases and J by 4 bases. This CDR3 is built from 14 residues. Per the germline V gene, CDR1 is SQVTM and CDR2 is ANQGSEA.

This chain connects TRBV27 to TRBJ1-1, with TRBD1 matching over 7 bases. J lost 0 bases, V lost 7 bases, and 8 bases had no gene match. This CDR3 has 15 residues. In germline, CDR1 is MNHEY, CDR2 SMNVEV (reference sequence). CDR3 in amino acids: CASNSPGQLNTEAFF. Written as DNA, the CDR3 is TGTGCCAGCAATTCCCCGGGACAGTTGAACACTGAAGCTTTCTTT.

This sequence joins TRBV15 and TRBJ1-1; 8 positions match TRBD1. V lost 5 bases and J lost 4; bases outside the gene matches: 6. Germline CDR1 LNHNV, CDR2 YYDKDF (reference sequence). The CDR3 sequence is 14 residues long. The CDR3 region has the DNA TGTGCCACCAGCCCGCGACAGGGGAGCACTGAAGCTTTCTTT. The encoded protein is CATSPRQGSTEAFF. Full variable domain (outside the CDR3, taken from reference TRBV15 and TRBJ1-1): DAMVIQNPRYQVTQFGKPVTLSCSQTLNHNVMYWYQQKSSQAPKLLFHYYDKDFNNEADTPDNFQSRRPNTSFCFLDIRSPGLGDTAMYLCATSPRQGSTEAFFGQGTRLTVV.

The rearrangement joins TRBV28 to TRBJ2-1, with a tentative D call TRBD2 (5 bases). The CDR3 extends over 15 amino acids. Germline CDR1 MDHEN, CDR2 SYDVKM. Deletions cut 6 bases from V and 0 bases from J, with 12 bases between. The CDR3, as DNA: TGTGCCAGCAGCCGCCGGACTGTCTCCTACAATGAGCAGTTCTTC. Amino acids: CASSRRTVSYNEQFF. Full variable domain (remainder filled in from reference TRBV28 and TRBJ2-1): DVKVTQSSRYLVKRTGEKVFLECVQDMDHENMFWYRQDPGLGLRLIYFSYDVKMKEKGDIPEGYSVSREKKERFSLILESASTNQTSMYLCASSRRTVSYNEQFFGPGTRLTVL.

The gene calls are TRBV27 and TRBJ2-1; the match to TRBD1 covers 7 bases. The CDR3 sequence is 15 residues long. The ends lost 7 bases at V and 4 bases at J; junction bases unmatched: 10. Germline-derived CDR1 and CDR2 are MNHEY and SMNVEV (reference sequence). The CDR3 nucleotides are TGTGCCAGCATCAGCCTTACGGGACAGTACAATGAGCAGTTCTTC. It is translated as CASISLTGQYNEQFF.